This T cell receptor (beta chain) was recorded in a study of blood T cell repertoires in COVID-19. Clones were sequenced by immunoSEQ multiplex PCR, and TCRdb holds only the in-frame ones, with some missing. The sample has 300,000 to 450,000 clones; 88% are singletons. All exposed participants met a person with COVID-19 within 2 weeks before entering the study. A single count supports this clone. Sequencing input: PBMCs or T cells enriched from blood (not recorded which). This sequence originates from a woman aged 30 to 39 who had been exposed to COVID-19.

The CDR3 sequence is CASSSPSRGADTQYF. DNA of the CDR3: TGTGCCAGCAGCTCGCCGTCCCGAGGCGCAGATACGCAGTATTTT. This chain uses TRBV28 with TRBJ2-3; D is undetermined. The ends were cut back, 6 bases at V and 4 bases at J, with 17 bases in the middle. CDR1 and CDR2 from the germline V gene are MDHEN and SYDVKM. The CDR3 extends over 15 amino acids. Complete variable domain (other parts from reference TRBV28 and TRBJ2-3): DVKVTQSSRYLVKRTGEKVFLECVQDMDHENMFWYRQDPGLGLRLIYFSYDVKMKEKGDIPEGYSVSREKKERFSLILESASTNQTSMYLCASSSPSRGADTQYFGPGTRLTVL.